The clone carrying this T cell receptor beta chain was recorded at least ten times. The data are from a study of Graves' ophthalmopathy and Graves' hyperthyroidism. CDR3 regions of TCR beta were amplified from RNA transcripts. RT-PCR with HTBI primers came first, then second-round multiplex PCR. TCRdb reanalysed the multiplex PCR reads using MiXCR and keeps one entry per CDR3 protein. The sample includes roughly 410,000 distinct CDR3 sequences, roughly 14% of them seen just once. CDR3 length equals 17 residues. V lost 3 bases, J lost 5 bases, and 12 bases stayed unmatched. Germline loops: CDR1 KGHDR, CDR2 SFDVKD.

The receptor comes from a woman under 30 with stable Graves' hyperthyroidism. The chain couples TRBV24-1 to TRBJ1-2; 9 bases align to TRBD1. Material: peripheral blood. The CDR3: CATSDPTRQGERYGYTF. CDR3 nucleotide sequence: TGTGCCACCAGTGATCCGACCCGACAGGGGGAGAGGTATGGCTACACCTTC.